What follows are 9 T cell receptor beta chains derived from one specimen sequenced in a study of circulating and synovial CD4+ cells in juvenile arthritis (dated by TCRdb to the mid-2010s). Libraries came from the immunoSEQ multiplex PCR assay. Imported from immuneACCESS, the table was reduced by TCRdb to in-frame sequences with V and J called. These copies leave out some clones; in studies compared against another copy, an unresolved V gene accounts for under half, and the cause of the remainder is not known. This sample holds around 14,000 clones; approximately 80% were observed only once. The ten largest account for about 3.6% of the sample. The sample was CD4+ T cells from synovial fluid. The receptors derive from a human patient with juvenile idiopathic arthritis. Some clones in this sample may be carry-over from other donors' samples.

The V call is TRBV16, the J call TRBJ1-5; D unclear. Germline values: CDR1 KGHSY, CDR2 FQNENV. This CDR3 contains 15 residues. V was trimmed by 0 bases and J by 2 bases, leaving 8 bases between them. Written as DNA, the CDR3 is TGTGCCAGCAGCCAATCTTACAGCCGCAATCAGCCCCAGCATTTT. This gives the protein CASSQSYSRNQPQHF.

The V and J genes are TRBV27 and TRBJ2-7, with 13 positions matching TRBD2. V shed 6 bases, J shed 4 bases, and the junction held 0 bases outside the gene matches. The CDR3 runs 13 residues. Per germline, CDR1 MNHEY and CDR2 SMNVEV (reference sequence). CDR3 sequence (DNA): TGTGCCAGCAGGGGACTAGCGGGATACGAGCAGTACTTC. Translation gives CASRGLAGYEQYF.

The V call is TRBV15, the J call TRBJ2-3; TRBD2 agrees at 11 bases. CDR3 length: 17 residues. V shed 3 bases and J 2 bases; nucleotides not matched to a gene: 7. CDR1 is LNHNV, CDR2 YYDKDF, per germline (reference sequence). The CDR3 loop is CATSRGLADRYTDTQYF. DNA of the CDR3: TGTGCCACCAGCAGGGGACTAGCGGACAGGTACACAGATACGCAGTATTTT.

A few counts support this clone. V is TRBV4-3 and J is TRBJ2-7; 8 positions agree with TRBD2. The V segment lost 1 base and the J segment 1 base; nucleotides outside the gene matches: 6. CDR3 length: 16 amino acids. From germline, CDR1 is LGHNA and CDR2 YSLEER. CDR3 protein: CASSQAPTSGSYEQYF. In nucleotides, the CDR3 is TGCGCCAGCAGCCAAGCCCCTACTAGCGGATCCTACGAGCAGTACTTC.

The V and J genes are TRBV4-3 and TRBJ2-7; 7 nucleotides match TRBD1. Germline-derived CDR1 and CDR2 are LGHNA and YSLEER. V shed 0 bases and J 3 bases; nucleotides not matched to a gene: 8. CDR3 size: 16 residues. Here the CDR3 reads CASSQDVWDSGYEQYF. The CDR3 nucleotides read TGCGCCAGCAGCCAAGATGTCTGGGACAGCGGCTACGAGCAGTACTTC.

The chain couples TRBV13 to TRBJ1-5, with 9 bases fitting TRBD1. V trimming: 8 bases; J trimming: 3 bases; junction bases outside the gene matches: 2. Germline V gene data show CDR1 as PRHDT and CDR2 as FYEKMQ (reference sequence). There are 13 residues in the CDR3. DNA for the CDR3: TGTGCCAGCTCACAGGGGGCCAATCAGCCCCAGCATTTT. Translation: CASSQGANQPQHF.

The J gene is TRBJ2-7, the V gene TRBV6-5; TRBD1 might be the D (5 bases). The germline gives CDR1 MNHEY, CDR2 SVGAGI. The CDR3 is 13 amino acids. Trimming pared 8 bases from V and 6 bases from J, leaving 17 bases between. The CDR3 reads CASAQGTWGEQYF. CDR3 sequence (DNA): TGTGCCAGCGCCCAGGGAACGTGGGGCGAGCAGTACTTC.

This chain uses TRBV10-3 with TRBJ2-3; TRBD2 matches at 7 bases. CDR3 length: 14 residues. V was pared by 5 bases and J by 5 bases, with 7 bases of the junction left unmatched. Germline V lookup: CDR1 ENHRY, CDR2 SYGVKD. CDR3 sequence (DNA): TGTGCCATCAGTCTAGCGGTCCGGGGAGATACGCAGTATTTT. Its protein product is CAISLAVRGDTQYF.

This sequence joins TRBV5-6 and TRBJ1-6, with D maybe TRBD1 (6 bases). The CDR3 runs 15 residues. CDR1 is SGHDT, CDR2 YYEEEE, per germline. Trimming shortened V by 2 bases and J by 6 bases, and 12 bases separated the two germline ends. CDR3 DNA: TGTGCCAGCAGCTTCTCAGGACAGTTTAATTCACCCCTCCACTTT. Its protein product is CASSFSGQFNSPLHF.